This T cell receptor beta chain was identified in a study of CDR3 diversity in severe acne. Germline V CDR1 and CDR2: LNHNV, YYDKDF (reference sequence). Trimming removed 5 bases at V and 5 bases at J, with 18 bases between. This CDR3 spans 15 amino acids. One entry per CDR3 protein, called by TCRdb with MiXCR from the PCR reads. The data show fewer than 90,000 distinct CDR3 sequences, about 53% seen once. The clonotype was recovered from a male donor with severe acne vulgaris. The sequenced material came from blood. The genes are TRBV15 and TRBJ1-1; D gene ambiguous. The CDR3 region has the DNA TGTGCCACCAGCCCTCCGGGAGGGCTGTGGACTGAAGCTTTCTTT. This gives the protein CATSPPGGLWTEAFF. Filled out from reference TRBV15 and TRBJ1-1, the complete variable domain reads DAMVIQNPRYQVTQFGKPVTLSCSQTLNHNVMYWYQQKSSQAPKLLFHYYDKDFNNEADTPDNFQSRRPNTSFCFLDIRSPGLGDTAMYLCATSPPGGLWTEAFFGQGTRLTVV.